A selection of T cell receptor beta chains follows, all from one sample in a study of T-cell reconstitution after alpha-beta-depleted transplantation in children. MiXCR, applied by TCRdb to the PCR reads, yields one record per CDR3 protein. The sample holds 300,000 to 400,000 distinct CDR3 sequences, 13% seen once. Specimen: PBMCs, collected from the stem cell graft. These receptors were obtained from a human donor who donated a stem cell graft to a child with Fanconi anemia. Both conserved end residues are part of each CDR3. A D gene is named only where the DNA matches it firmly. Not every row has a clone size; where given, it reads once, few, many or a size class.

cdr3_nt	cdr3_aa	v_call	clone_size	j_call	d_call
TGTGCCAGCAGGGCCCCTGCAGGGTATTCCGGGGAGCTGTTTTTT	CASRAPAGYSGELFF	TRBV2	NA	TRBJ2-2	NA
TGTGCCAGCAGCGCAGGGACAGTTACTTTCTACGAGCAGTACTTC	CASSAGTVTFYEQYF	TRBV2	NA	TRBJ2-7	TRBD1
TGCGCCAGCAGCCAAGATCGGGGGACATTTAGCACAGATACGCAGTATTTT	CASSQDRGTFSTDTQYF	TRBV4-1	NA	TRBJ2-3	NA
TGTGCTAGTGGTTTGGGGACAGGGGATCACTATGGCTACACCTTC	CASGLGTGDHYGYTF	TRBV12-5	NA	TRBJ1-2	TRBD1
TGTGCCAGCAGTCCCCCGGAGGGTCAGGGGCCAGATACGCAGTATTTT	CASSPPEGQGPDTQYF	TRBV12-3/TRBV12-4	many	TRBJ2-3	NA
TGCAGTGCTCCCGACTCGTCTAGCACAGATACGCAGTATTTT	CSAPDSSSTDTQYF	TRBV20-1	few	TRBJ2-3	NA
TGTGCCAGCAGAATGATAGGCAGGGAGGAATGGGGCTACACCTTC	CASRMIGREEWGYTF	TRBV6-1	NA	TRBJ1-2	NA
TGCAGCGCCTCTAGGACAACAGATACGCAGTATTTT	CSASRTTDTQYF	TRBV29-1	few	TRBJ2-3	NA
TGTGCCAGCAGCTTAGAAGTCGATGGTGTTACGCAGTATTTT	CASSLEVDGVTQYF	TRBV7-2	few	TRBJ2-3	NA
TGTGCCAGCAGCCAAGCCGGGACTACCGGAAACACCATATATTTT	CASSQAGTTGNTIYF	TRBV14	few	TRBJ1-3	NA
TGTGCCAGCAGCGGTTGGGGAGGCTACAATGAGCAGTTCTTC	CASSGWGGYNEQFF	TRBV25-1	NA	TRBJ2-1	NA
TGCAGCGCCCAATCCCGGGCAGGTCTGCAGATCCGGAACAATGAGCAGTTCTTC	CSAQSRAGLQIRNNEQFF	TRBV29-1	many	TRBJ2-1	NA
TGTGCCAGCAGTATGTTTTGGGACACTGAAGCTTTCTTT	CASSMFWDTEAFF	TRBV28	NA	TRBJ1-1	NA
TGTGCCAGCAGTTCCGGGACAGGTAGCTATTACAATGAGCAGTTCTTC	CASSSGTGSYYNEQFF	TRBV28	NA	TRBJ2-1	TRBD1
TGTGCCAGCAGCGCCTCCGGAGCGTTTTATGGCTACACCTTC	CASSASGAFYGYTF	TRBV9	few	TRBJ1-2	NA
TGTGCCAGTAGTATCCCCGGATCCTCTGGGGCCAACGTCCTGACTTTC	CASSIPGSSGANVLTF	TRBV19	NA	TRBJ2-6	NA
TGTGCCAGCAGCTTAGCTCCCGGTTGGGAGACCCAGTACTTC	CASSLAPGWETQYF	TRBV7-2	NA	TRBJ2-5	NA
TGTGCCAGCAGCGGGGCAGCGAACACTGAAGCTTTCTTT	CASSGAANTEAFF	TRBV5-5	once	TRBJ1-1	NA